The 21 T cell receptor beta chains given below trace back to one sample, sequenced in a study of CD8+ T cells in alopecia areata. The sequencing template was cDNA reverse transcribed from extracted RNA. Using immunoSEQ multiplex PCR, the repertoire was profiled, and TCRdb retains in-frame clones only, with some absent. The sample yields approximately 180,000 clones, less than 80% seen once. This specimen consisted of CD8+ T cells sorted from blood, obtained at week 0. The origin of the receptors is a human donor with alopecia areata.

This clone has a single count. This chain connects TRBV7-8 to TRBJ2-5; unclear D gene. The CDR3 loop spans 14 amino acids. The ends were cut back, 5 bases at V and 4 bases at J, with 14 bases in the middle. Per the germline V gene, CDR1 is SGHVS and CDR2 is FQNEAQ. CDR3 DNA: TGTGCCAGCAGCAATGTAGGCTCCGGAGAGACCCAGTACTTC. Amino acids: CASSNVGSGETQYF.

The V call is TRBV2, the J call TRBJ1-1, with no clear D. Trimming shortened V by 6 bases and J by 3 bases, and 11 bases separated the two germline ends. Germline CDR1 is SNHLY and CDR2 is FYNNEI. The CDR3 contains 13 residues. The CDR3 region has the DNA TGTGCCAGCAGGGAGGTGGTAGACACTGAAGCTTTCTTT. Its translation: CASREVVDTEAFF.

CDR3 in DNA: TGTGCCAGCAGCTTAGCCCGGTTGGTTGAGCAGTTCTTC. It yields the protein CASSLARLVEQFF. This chain uses TRBV7-9 with TRBJ2-1; D is ambiguous. Trimming removed 0 bases from V and 9 bases from J, with 9 bases in between. Looked up from germline, CDR1 is SEHNR and CDR2 is FQNEAQ (reference sequence). The CDR3 length is 13 residues.

This clone has a handful of counts. V gene TRBV7-9 combines with J gene TRBJ1-1; D gene uncertain. Trimming left V 8 bases short and J 0 bases short, with 10 bases between. This CDR3 spans 13 amino acids. The germline V gene encodes CDR1 SEHNR and CDR2 FQNEAQ (reference sequence). CDR3 DNA: TGTGCCAGCCGTCCTCCACTGAACACTGAAGCTTTCTTT. It specifies CASRPPLNTEAFF. Full variable domain (rest looked up from reference TRBV7-9 and TRBJ1-1): DTGVSQNPRHKITKRGQNVTFRCDPISEHNRLYWYRQTLGQGPEFLTYFQNEAQLEKSRLLSDRFSAERPKGSFSTLEIQRTEQGDSAMYLCASRPPLNTEAFFGQGTRLTVV.

J is TRBJ2-2 and V is TRBV2; D remains unclear. Trimming left V 8 bases short and J 7 bases short, with 11 bases between. There are 12 residues in the CDR3. In germline, CDR1 is SNHLY, CDR2 FYNNEI. The CDR3 sequence: CASLGWGGELFF. DNA for the CDR3: TGTGCCAGCCTGGGTTGGGGCGGGGAGCTGTTTTTT. Filled out from reference TRBV2 and TRBJ2-2, the complete variable domain reads EPEVTQTPSHQVTQMGQEVILRCVPISNHLYFYWYRQILGQKVEFLVSFYNNEISEKSEIFDDQFSVERPDGSNFTLKIRSTKLEDSAMYFCASLGWGGELFFGEGSRLTVL.

This clone came up a few times. The genes are TRBV7-9 and TRBJ1-1; D perhaps matches TRBD1 (5 bases). CDR1 is SEHNR and CDR2 is FQNEAQ in the germline V gene (reference sequence). This CDR3 spans 16 amino acids. Trimming removed 5 bases at V and 3 bases at J, with 19 bases between. CDR3 coding DNA: TGTGCCAGCAGCGCAGACAGCGGCCACGGACACACTGAAGCTTTCTTT. Its protein product is CASSADSGHGHTEAFF.

This rearrangement joins TRBV14 to TRBJ2-5; 7 nucleotides match TRBD1. J was trimmed by 5 bases and V by 4 bases; bases with no gene match: 7. This CDR3 is built from 14 residues. The germline V gene has CDR1 SGHDN and CDR2 FVKESK. CDR3 coding DNA: TGTGCCAGCAGCCCCCGGACAGGCCTCGAGACCCAGTACTTC. Translated, it gives CASSPRTGLETQYF.

The rearrangement uses TRBV13 and TRBJ2-1; 7 bases fit TRBD1. The germline gives CDR1 PRHDT, CDR2 FYEKMQ (reference sequence). The CDR3 runs to 16 residues. The V segment lost 0 bases and the J segment 0 bases; nucleotides outside the gene matches: 2. The CDR3 DNA sequence: TGTGCCAGCAGCTTAGGCAGGGGGAGCTCCTACAATGAGCAGTTCTTC. It encodes CASSLGRGSSYNEQFF.

This chain joins TRBV5-1 and TRBJ2-5, with 8 bases lining up with TRBD2. The CDR3 is 15 residues long. Germline CDR1 SGHRS, CDR2 YFSETQ. Trimming took 5 bases from V and 3 from J; bases not matched to a gene: 9. The CDR3 nucleotides are TGCGCCAGCAGGAAAGGGAGCGGGGGAAAAGAGACCCAGTACTTC. Protein product: CASRKGSGGKETQYF.

This clone occurred once. This chain joins TRBV30 and TRBJ1-2; no clear D. The CDR3 length is 13 residues. CDR1 and CDR2 (germline): GTSNPN, SVGIG (reference sequence). The germline V and J ends were trimmed by 0 bases and 3 bases, with 8 bases remaining between them. The CDR3 reads CAWSVGTDYGYTF. CDR3 DNA sequence: TGTGCCTGGAGTGTAGGTACAGACTATGGCTACACCTTC.

The chain uses TRBV15 and TRBJ1-1; D not certain. The V and J ends lost 4 bases and 0 bases respectively, with 9 bases between them. Germline V lookup: CDR1 LNHNV, CDR2 YYDKDF (reference sequence). There are 14 residues in the CDR3. As DNA, the CDR3 is TGTGCCACCAGCACTCAGAGAGTGAACACTGAAGCTTTCTTT. Its protein product is CATSTQRVNTEAFF.

This clone has only one observation. The V gene is TRBV12-5, the J gene TRBJ1-5; 7 nucleotides align to TRBD1. This CDR3 has 15 residues. V was clipped by 2 bases and J by 4 bases; unmatched bases: 5. Looked up from germline, CDR1 is LGHNT and CDR2 is FRNRAP. CDR3 coding DNA: TGTGCTAGTGGTTTGTTCGCAGGGGGGAATCAGCCCCAGCATTTT. Amino acids: CASGLFAGGNQPQHF.

In DNA form, the CDR3 reads TGTGCCAGCAGCCCCCCTAGCGGGGGGGAAGCAGATACGCAGTATTTT. Residues: CASSPPSGGEADTQYF. This chain uses TRBV7-9 with TRBJ2-3; 12 bases are shared with TRBD2. The CDR3 is made up of 16 amino acids. J gave up 4 bases and V 5 bases, and 7 bases lay outside the gene matches. Per the germline V gene, CDR1 is SEHNR and CDR2 is FQNEAQ (reference sequence). The entire variable domain, with the rest obtained from reference TRBV7-9 and TRBJ2-3, is as follows: DTGVSQNPRHKITKRGQNVTFRCDPISEHNRLYWYRQTLGQGPEFLTYFQNEAQLEKSRLLSDRFSAERPKGSFSTLEIQRTEQGDSAMYLCASSPPSGGEADTQYFGPGTRLTVL.

The J gene is TRBJ1-2, the V gene TRBV9; no definite D call. The CDR3 has 15 amino acids. The V gene lost 2 bases and the J gene lost 0 bases, with 11 bases spanning the gap. CDR1 is SGDLS and CDR2 is YYNGEE in the germline V gene. CDR3 in DNA: TGTGCCAGCAGCGTTACATTCTCTTCTAACTATGGCTACACCTTC. This gives the protein CASSVTFSSNYGYTF.

The chain joins TRBV5-6 to TRBJ1-5; 7 bases agree with TRBD1. Losses at the gene ends were 4 bases for V and 0 bases for J; bases not matched to a gene: 13. The CDR3 spans 18 residues. The V gene's germline CDR1 is SGHDT and CDR2 YYEEEE. The CDR3 sequence is CASSRRQGTAFSNQPQHF. The CDR3 DNA sequence: TGTGCCAGCAGCCGTAGACAGGGAACAGCCTTTAGCAATCAGCCCCAGCATTTT. The full variable domain, its missing parts supplied by reference TRBV5-6 and TRBJ1-5, is DAGVTQSPTHLIKTRGQQVTLRCSPKSGHDTVSWYQQALGQGPQFIFQYYEEEERQRGNFPDRFSGHQFPNYSSELNVNALLLGDSALYLCASSRRQGTAFSNQPQHFGDGTRLSIL.

This clone was counted a few times. The chain combines TRBV29-1 with TRBJ1-1; D is unresolved. CDR3 size: 14 residues. CDR1 is SQVTM, CDR2 ANQGSEA, per germline. V was pared by 3 bases and J by 1 base, with 12 bases between. CDR3 protein: CSVEVGSPNTEAFF. CDR3 bases: TGCAGCGTTGAGGTGGGCAGTCCGAACACTGAAGCTTTCTTT.

This clone was picked up a small number of times. J is TRBJ1-1 and V is TRBV2, with TRBD1 identical over 8 bases. The V gene end was trimmed by 7 bases and the J gene end by 5 bases; junction bases not matched to a gene: 12. CDR3 size: 15 residues. CDR1 and CDR2 (germline): SNHLY, FYNNEI. Here the CDR3 DNA reads TGTGCCAGCAAGCATACAGGGGGGGTGGCAACTGAAGCTTTCTTT. Its translation: CASKHTGGVATEAFF.

This clone appeared a few times. The CDR3 protein is CASTLHSADEQFF. The CDR3 DNA sequence: TGTGCCAGCACCCTCCATTCCGCGGATGAGCAGTTCTTC. The chain has TRBV5-6 and TRBJ2-1; D not resolved. There are 13 residues in the CDR3. Trimming shortened V by 6 bases and J by 8 bases, and 15 bases separated the two germline ends. Looked up from germline, CDR1 is SGHDT and CDR2 is YYEEEE.

V is TRBV13 and J is TRBJ1-6; no clear D gene. V lost 2 bases to trimming and J lost 2 bases, with 4 bases between them. CDR3 length: 14 amino acids. CDR1 is PRHDT and CDR2 is FYEKMQ in the germline V gene (reference sequence). The CDR3 loop is CASSLRTYNSPLHF. DNA of the CDR3: TGTGCCAGCAGCTTACGAACCTATAATTCACCCCTCCACTTT.

This clone has a single count. The chain carries TRBV2 and TRBJ2-2, with D tentatively TRBD2 (5 bases). V was trimmed by 4 bases and J by 6 bases, leaving 9 bases between them. There are 13 residues in the CDR3. Germline CDR1 reads SNHLY; CDR2 reads FYNNEI. The CDR3 is CASSGGWAGELFF. CDR3 DNA: TGTGCCAGCAGTGGCGGGTGGGCCGGGGAGCTGTTTTTT.

This clone was observed a handful of times. CDR3 region: CATFPRGTSYGYTF. CDR3 sequence (DNA): TGTGCCACCTTCCCGCGAGGTACCTCCTATGGCTACACCTTC. The chain links TRBV6-5 to TRBJ1-2; D gene unclear. This CDR3 contains 14 residues. V was clipped by 10 bases and J by 4 bases, with 19 bases between them. Per germline, CDR1 MNHEY and CDR2 SVGAGI.